These 15 T cell receptor beta chains came from one sample sequenced in a study of glioma-infiltrating T cells (dated by TCRdb to 2016 to 2017). TCRdb names Illumina MiSeq as the instrument used. TCR alpha and beta CDR3 regions were amplified with the iRepertoire nested amplicon-rescue multiplex PCR (arm-PCR) platform from RNA. In-frame beta chains were kept once TCRdb had trimmed the public reads at Q25 with fastp and called clones with MiXCR. One record per CDR3 amino acid sequence lists the most common genes and DNA. The sample has about 190,000 distinct CDR3 sequences on record, more than 25% of them singletons. The ten biggest clones cover around 20% of the sample. The sequencing input was glioma tissue, nonneoplastic brain tissue, or PBMCs (not recorded which). The receptors here all came from a human donor with low-grade glioma or glioblastoma, undergoing nonglioma brain surgery, or in good health (not recorded which).

The chain joins TRBV12-3 or TRBV12-4 to TRBJ2-6, with D unclear. CDR3 length: 15 amino acids. The V and J ends lost 8 bases and 2 bases respectively, with 13 bases between them. CDR3 coding DNA: TGTGCCAGCTCCTTAAAGGTTACTGGGGCCAACGTCCTGACTTTC. Its translation: CASSLKVTGANVLTF.

This clonotype was detected ten times or more. The gene calls are TRBV12-3 or TRBV12-4 and TRBJ2-7; no definite D call. V gave up 7 bases and J gave up 3 bases, with 10 bases separating them. The CDR3 spans 12 residues. This CDR3 reads CASTPPRYEQYF. The CDR3 bases are TGTGCCAGCACCCCCCCACGCTACGAGCAGTACTTC.

This clonotype was seen at least ten times. This chain links TRBV24-1 with TRBJ2-1; 8 nucleotides line up with TRBD2. The CDR3 consists of 16 residues. Trimming at V came to 5 bases and at J to 4 bases, leaving 9 bases not matched to a gene. Looked up from germline, CDR1 is KGHDR and CDR2 is SFDVKD. The CDR3 region is CATSGGLATGYNEQFF. The CDR3 DNA reads TGTGCCACCAGTGGTGGACTAGCAACCGGTTACAATGAGCAGTTCTTC.

This clonotype was counted once. This may come from a read error, since a much larger clone is one base off. V and J are TRBV29-1 and TRBJ1-2; no clear D gene. Germline CDR1 and CDR2: SQVTM and ANQGSEA. The CDR3 covers 12 residues. In nucleotides, the CDR3 is TGCAGCGTTGGGGAACGGACCTATGGCCACACCTTC. Amino acids: CSVGERTYGHTF.

With regard to this clonotype: As the CDR3 is not closed by the conserved phenylalanine or tryptophan, this likely results from a read error. V gene TRBV7-9 combines with J gene TRBJ1-6, with D possibly being TRBD1 (5 bases). Germline V lookup: CDR1 SEHNR, CDR2 FQNEAQ (reference sequence). This CDR3 is built from 16 residues. Trimming cost V 2 bases and J 5 bases, with 13 bases left between them. The CDR3 region has the DNA TGTGCCAGCAGCTTACCGACAGCGTCCAATAATTCACCCCTCCACCTT. It encodes CASSLPTASNNSPLHL.

This clonotype has at least ten counts. The chain combines TRBV27 with TRBJ1-2, with TRBD1 matching 9 bases. This CDR3 spans 16 amino acids. With V trimmed by 4 bases and J by 3 bases, 9 bases remained unmatched. In germline, CDR1 is MNHEY, CDR2 SMNVEV (reference sequence). The CDR3 loop is CASSSRTGAVHYGYTF. Here the CDR3 DNA reads TGTGCCAGCAGTTCTCGGACAGGGGCCGTTCACTATGGCTACACCTTC.

This clonotype was detected once. Relative to the germline gene, one junction end is altered; a read error may explain this. J is TRBJ1-6 and V is TRBV6-2 or TRBV6-3; 7 nucleotides agree with TRBD1. CDR1 is MNHEY and CDR2 is SVGEGT in the germline V gene. The CDR3 is 16 amino acids. The CDR3 loop reads CASRPPGRRGNSPLHF. In DNA form, the CDR3 reads TGTGCCAGCAGACCGCCGGGACGCAGGGGGAATTCACCCCTACACTTT.

The chain carries TRBV5-8 and TRBJ2-7; possible D gene TRBD1, 5 bases. CDR1 is SGHTS, CDR2 YDEGEE, per germline. The CDR3 covers 15 residues. V was clipped by 4 bases and J by 3 bases, with 17 bases between them. CDR3: CASSDSRATLYEQYF. The CDR3 coding sequence is TGTGCCAGCAGCGACAGTCGGGCGACCCTCTACGAGCAGTACTTC.

Comment on this clonotype: Possible read error: a much larger clone is one base away. The chain joins TRBV29-1 to TRBJ1-5; D may be TRBD1 (5 bases). Germline V gene data show CDR1 as SQVTM and CDR2 as ANQGSEA. This CDR3 comprises 14 residues. Deletions cut 4 bases from V and 6 bases from J, with 16 bases between. For the CDR3, the DNA is TGCAGCGTTGTATTTAGTGACAGTAGTCAGCCCCAGCATTTT. This encodes CSVVFSDSSQPQHF.

A few counts support this clonotype. Its ends do not fully match the called genes, so a read error is possible. This rearrangement joins TRBV7-9 to TRBJ2-4, with 11 bases that match TRBD2. The germline gives CDR1 SEHNR, CDR2 FQNEAQ (reference sequence). The CDR3 runs 18 residues. The CDR3 coding sequence is TGTGCCAGCAGCCGGCTAGCGGGAGGCCCCCTAGCCAAGAACATTCAGTACTTC. It is translated as CASSRLAGGPLAKNIQYF.

In the case of this clonotype: A read error may account for a junction end that differs from germline. The rearrangement joins TRBV19 to TRBJ2-7, with D possibly TRBD2 on 7 matching bases. CDR3 size: 13 residues. Germline loops: CDR1 LNHDA, CDR2 SQIVND (reference sequence). The CDR3 here is CASSLNRDYEQNF. The CDR3 DNA follows: TGTGCCAGTAGCCTGAACAGGGACTACGAGCAAAACTTC.

Many counts were recorded for this clonotype. The chain joins TRBV3-1 to TRBJ2-4; D is unclear. CDR1 is LGHDT, CDR2 YNNKEL, per germline (reference sequence). V was pared by 1 base and J by 0 bases, with 4 bases between. The CDR3 runs 14 residues. The DNA of the CDR3 is TGTGCCAGCAGCCAAGCGGAAGCCAAAAACATTCAGTACTTC. The encoded protein is CASSQAEAKNIQYF.

J is TRBJ2-7 and V is TRBV27; the D is unclear. CDR3 size: 15 residues. Germline values: CDR1 MNHEY, CDR2 SMNVEV (reference sequence). V was trimmed by 1 base and J by 4 bases, leaving 14 bases between them. CDR3 residues: CASSLFGFGVYEQYF. CDR3 nucleotides: TGTGCCAGCAGTTTATTTGGTTTTGGGGTTTACGAGCAGTACTTC.

This sequence joins TRBV5-1 and TRBJ1-5; D is uncertain. The V gene's germline CDR1 is SGHRS and CDR2 YFSETQ. Trimming removed 4 bases from V and 3 bases from J, with 8 bases in between. The CDR3 covers 13 residues. The CDR3, as DNA: TGCGCCAGCAGCCTTGGGTTCAATCAGCCCCAGCATTTT. Its translation: CASSLGFNQPQHF.

This clonotype was found a few times. The chain combines TRBV7-9 with TRBJ2-7; 13 positions match TRBD2. The CDR3 loop spans 17 amino acids. The V segment lost 5 bases and the J segment 4 bases; nucleotides outside the gene matches: 11. The germline gives CDR1 SEHNR, CDR2 FQNEAQ (reference sequence). DNA of the CDR3: TGTGCCAGCAGCCCACGAGGACTAGCGGGAGACCGGTACGAGCAGTACTTC. Protein sequence: CASSPRGLAGDRYEQYF. Together with reference TRBV7-9 and TRBJ2-7, the CDR3 gives the full variable domain: DTGVSQNPRHKITKRGQNVTFRCDPISEHNRLYWYRQTLGQGPEFLTYFQNEAQLEKSRLLSDRFSAERPKGSFSTLEIQRTEQGDSAMYLCASSPRGLAGDRYEQYFGPGTRLTVT.